A single sample is the source of the 32 T cell receptor beta chains below, sequenced in a study of shared clonotypes between healthy human individuals. The data were produced by immunoSEQ multiplex PCR, yet TCRdb's version contains in-frame clones alone and is incomplete. The data show 2 million to 3 million clones, more than 85% seen once. Specimen: naive CD4+ T cells from PBMCs. Noted subset: CD45RA+ positively selected. Receptors were obtained from a man between 18 and 29 years old in good health. Some clones in this sample may be carry-over from other donors' samples.

The chain recombines TRBV28 with TRBJ2-7; 15 bases are a match to TRBD2. The CDR3 loop spans 22 amino acids. Germline-derived CDR1 and CDR2 are MDHEN and SYDVKM. The V and J ends lost 6 bases and 0 bases, in that order; junction bases with no gene match: 21. CDR3 residues: CASRGWGENGTSGRPYSYEQYF. The CDR3 bases are TGTGCCAGCAGAGGATGGGGGGAAAACGGGACTAGCGGGAGGCCCTACTCCTACGAGCAGTACTTC. Full variable domain (rest looked up from reference TRBV28 and TRBJ2-7): DVKVTQSSRYLVKRTGEKVFLECVQDMDHENMFWYRQDPGLGLRLIYFSYDVKMKEKGDIPEGYSVSREKKERFSLILESASTNQTSMYLCASRGWGENGTSGRPYSYEQYFGPGTRLTVT.

J is TRBJ2-1 and V is TRBV5-1, with 13 bases identical to TRBD2. The V and J ends lost 7 bases and 10 bases, in that order; junction bases with no gene match: 11. The CDR3 totals 15 residues. CDR1 is SGHRS and CDR2 is YFSETQ in the germline V gene. The CDR3 protein is CASHPGLAGAGEQFF. The CDR3 DNA follows: TGCGCCAGCCATCCCGGACTAGCGGGAGCGGGGGAGCAGTTCTTC.

This chain uses TRBV11-2 with TRBJ2-1, with 10 nucleotides matching TRBD2. The CDR3 is made up of 19 amino acids. Unmatched junction bases numbered 18, after V lost 4 bases and J lost 6 bases. The V gene's germline CDR1 is SGHAT and CDR2 FQNNGV. The DNA of the CDR3 is TGTGCCAGCAGCTCCCACGGGGGAGCGGGAGGGCAAGTGGCCAATGAGCAGTTCTTC. This codes for CASSSHGGAGGQVANEQFF.

The chain recombines TRBV9 with TRBJ2-2; no clear D. The CDR3 is 14 residues long. Germline CDR1 reads SGDLS; CDR2 reads YYNGEE. The V and J ends lost 1 base and 2 bases respectively, with 6 bases between them. In nucleotides, the CDR3 is TGTGCCAGCAGCGTAAAGGGTAACACCGGGGAGCTGTTTTTT. Translated, it gives CASSVKGNTGELFF.

J is TRBJ2-1 and V is TRBV2; D may be TRBD2 (5 bases). The CDR3 is made up of 15 amino acids. From germline, CDR1 is SNHLY and CDR2 FYNNEI. V lost 2 bases and J 8 bases, leaving 16 bases between the germline ends. The CDR3 protein is CASSETWTQSYEQFF. CDR3 DNA sequence: TGTGCCAGCAGTGAAACGTGGACTCAGAGTTATGAGCAGTTCTTC.

The chain links TRBV29-1 to TRBJ2-7; 10 nucleotides line up with TRBD1. CDR1 and CDR2 (germline): SQVTM, ANQGSEA. The V and J ends lost 7 bases and 5 bases, in that order; junction bases with no gene match: 5. The CDR3 is made up of 12 amino acids. The CDR3 loop reads CSAGQGVNEQYF. CDR3 sequence (DNA): TGCAGCGCTGGACAGGGGGTGAACGAGCAGTACTTC.

The CDR3 protein is CASSLGGGWFETQYF. The CDR3 DNA reads TGTGCCAGCAGCTTAGGGGGGGGATGGTTTGAGACCCAGTACTTC. V is TRBV11-1 and J is TRBJ2-5, with 7 bases aligning to TRBD2. V shed 1 base, J shed 5 bases, and the junction held 7 bases outside the gene matches. The CDR3 covers 15 residues. In germline, CDR1 is SGHAT, CDR2 FQDESV (reference sequence).

The gene calls are TRBV4-1 and TRBJ2-1; 8 bases align to TRBD1. CDR1 and CDR2 (germline): MGHRA, YSYEKL. This CDR3 region has 13 residues. J lost 9 bases, V lost 4 bases, and 5 bases had no gene match. The CDR3 region has the DNA TGCGCCAGCAGCCGGGACAGGTACGTTGAGCAGTTCTTC. It yields the protein CASSRDRYVEQFF.

The chain uses TRBV29-1 and TRBJ2-2, with a possible D match to TRBD1 (6 bases). This CDR3 contains 13 residues. With 3 bases removed from V and 4 bases from J, the gap between germline ends came to 9 bases. The germline gives CDR1 SQVTM, CDR2 ANQGSEA. The CDR3, as DNA: TGCAGCGTTGAGGGGGACATCACCGGGGAGCTGTTTTTT. Protein product: CSVEGDITGELFF.

Turning to this clone: This CDR3 is also generated by other DNA sequences in the sample. V and J are TRBV28 and TRBJ1-1; 7 bases are shared with TRBD1. V gave up 2 bases and J gave up 4 bases; unmatched junction bases: 1. The CDR3 runs 13 residues. CDR1 and CDR2 (germline): MDHEN, SYDVKM. The CDR3 protein is CASSLPGGTEAFF. The CDR3 DNA follows: TGTGCCAGCAGTTTACCAGGGGGCACTGAAGCTTTCTTT.

The gene calls are TRBV28 and TRBJ1-5; 8 bases fit TRBD1. The CDR3 covers 16 residues. Trimming took 8 bases from V and 4 from J; bases not matched to a gene: 13. Looked up from germline, CDR1 is MDHEN and CDR2 is SYDVKM. The chain's CDR3 is CASQGRDRIWNQPQHF. CDR3 bases: TGTGCCAGCCAGGGCCGGGACAGGATATGGAATCAGCCCCAGCATTTT.

The chain combines TRBV28 with TRBJ2-7; perhaps TRBD1 as D (8 bases). Trimming shortened V by 6 bases and J by 4 bases, and 22 bases separated the two germline ends. Germline values: CDR1 MDHEN, CDR2 SYDVKM. The CDR3 loop spans 16 amino acids. The CDR3 coding sequence is TGTGCCAGCAGAACGGGGGGACCAGGGGGCTCGTACGAGCAGTACTTC. This codes for CASRTGGPGGSYEQYF. Complete variable domain (other parts from reference TRBV28 and TRBJ2-7): DVKVTQSSRYLVKRTGEKVFLECVQDMDHENMFWYRQDPGLGLRLIYFSYDVKMKEKGDIPEGYSVSREKKERFSLILESASTNQTSMYLCASRTGGPGGSYEQYFGPGTRLTVT.

This chain uses TRBV5-1 with TRBJ1-1; TRBD1 matches 8 bases. Germline V gene sequence: CDR1 SGHRS, CDR2 YFSETQ. V was clipped by 0 bases and J by 3 bases; unmatched bases: 4. The CDR3 runs 15 residues. The chain's CDR3 is CASSLGPDRDTEAFF. The CDR3 bases are TGCGCCAGCAGCTTGGGCCCGGACAGGGACACTGAAGCTTTCTTT.

This clone came up once. The gene calls are TRBV19 and TRBJ2-5; D remains unclear. The germline V and J ends were trimmed by 5 bases and 4 bases, with 11 bases remaining between them. The CDR3 contains 13 residues. The V gene's germline CDR1 is LNHDA and CDR2 SQIVND (reference sequence). CDR3 residues: CASSRRWGETQYF. DNA for the CDR3: TGTGCCAGTAGTCGGCGGTGGGGAGAGACCCAGTACTTC.

V and J are TRBV25-1 and TRBJ1-1; 10 positions agree with TRBD1. Germline V gene sequence: CDR1 MGHDK, CDR2 SYGVNS. The CDR3 sequence is 14 residues long. V was pared by 2 bases and J by 7 bases, with 4 bases of the junction left unmatched. CDR3: CASSEQGQGIEAFF. CDR3 sequence (DNA): TGTGCCAGCAGTGAACAGGGACAGGGGATTGAAGCTTTCTTT.

This chain joins TRBV5-1 and TRBJ2-2; perhaps TRBD2 as D (6 bases). V lost 7 bases and J lost 7, with 20 bases in between. Looked up from germline, CDR1 is SGHRS and CDR2 is YFSETQ. This CDR3 is 15 amino acids long. The CDR3 is CASRPGETVIGELFF. CDR3 sequence (DNA): TGCGCCAGCCGCCCGGGGGAGACGGTGATCGGGGAGCTGTTTTTT.

J is TRBJ2-3 and V is TRBV11-1; TRBD2 aligns across 12 bases. The CDR3 contains 17 residues. The germline CDR1 and CDR2 sequences are SGHAT and FQDESV (reference sequence). Germline trimming cut 5 bases from V and 0 bases from J; bases unmatched to any gene: 6. The CDR3 reads CASSLRLAGVSTDTQYF. In nucleotides, the CDR3 is TGTGCCAGCAGCCTGCGACTAGCGGGAGTTAGCACAGATACGCAGTATTTT.

The V gene is TRBV5-1, the J gene TRBJ2-5, with 11 bases matching TRBD2. CDR3 length: 17 amino acids. V was clipped by 0 bases and J by 5 bases; unmatched bases: 9. Germline CDR1 and CDR2: SGHRS and YFSETQ. Here the CDR3 reads CASSLAALAGGVETQYF. Here the CDR3 DNA reads TGCGCCAGCAGCTTGGCCGCCCTAGCGGGAGGAGTTGAGACCCAGTACTTC.

The rearrangement uses TRBV29-1 and TRBJ2-7, with D hard to call. Germline loops: CDR1 SQVTM, CDR2 ANQGSEA. This CDR3 has 15 residues. The V gene lost 7 bases and the J gene lost 0 bases, with 19 bases spanning the gap. CDR3 sequence (DNA): TGCAGCGGAGCCCTAACCCTGGGCGGCTCCTACGAGCAGTACTTC. The encoded protein is CSGALTLGGSYEQYF.

V and J are TRBV6-1 and TRBJ2-7; D is ambiguous. Per germline, CDR1 MNHNS and CDR2 SASEGT. CDR3 size: 12 residues. Trimming pared 4 bases from V and 0 bases from J, leaving 4 bases between. The CDR3 bases are TGTGCCAGCAGTGTGAGCTCCTACGAGCAGTACTTC. Translated, it gives CASSVSSYEQYF.

V and J are TRBV5-1 and TRBJ2-2; possibly TRBD2 for D (5 bases). The CDR3 is 16 residues long. The V and J ends lost 1 base and 4 bases respectively, with 14 bases between them. Germline CDR1 is SGHRS and CDR2 is YFSETQ. The CDR3 bases are TGCGCCAGCAGCTTGCCGGACTCCGCGGGCACCGGGGAGCTGTTTTTT. Translated, it gives CASSLPDSAGTGELFF. The whole variable domain, remainder taken from reference TRBV5-1 and TRBJ2-2, is KAGVTQTPRYLIKTRGQQVTLSCSPISGHRSVSWYQQTPGQGLQFLFEYFSETQRNKGNFPGRFSGRQFSNSRSEMNVSTLELGDSALYLCASSLPDSAGTGELFFGEGSRLTVL.

The rearrangement joins TRBV7-7 to TRBJ2-1; the D gene is possibly TRBD2 (5 bases). The CDR3 has 15 residues. The ends were cut back, 4 bases at V and 0 bases at J, with 10 bases in the middle. CDR1 and CDR2 (germline): SSHAT, FNYEAQ (reference sequence). The CDR3 is CASSSDLSSYNEQFF. In nucleotides, the CDR3 is TGTGCCAGCAGCTCGGACTTGAGCTCCTACAATGAGCAGTTCTTC.

J is TRBJ1-1 and V is TRBV5-1; tentatively, D is TRBD1 (6 bases). The germline gives CDR1 SGHRS, CDR2 YFSETQ. Trimming removed 0 bases at V and 1 base at J, with 16 bases between. This CDR3 contains 17 residues. In DNA form, the CDR3 reads TGCGCCAGCAGCTTGGTCCCCCGGGGGCAGGGGAACACTGAAGCTTTCTTT. Its translation is CASSLVPRGQGNTEAFF.

The genes are TRBV30 and TRBJ2-3; D gene unclear. Germline values: CDR1 GTSNPN, CDR2 SVGIG (reference sequence). V dropped 0 bases and J dropped 4 bases, with 8 bases sitting between them. CDR3 length: 13 residues. The CDR3 sequence: CAWSVLNSDTQYF. DNA for the CDR3: TGTGCCTGGAGTGTTCTTAACTCAGATACGCAGTATTTT.

The rearrangement links TRBV6-6 to TRBJ2-5, with 9 positions matching TRBD1. CDR1 and CDR2 (germline): MNHNY, SVGAGI (reference sequence). The CDR3 runs 14 residues. V lost 7 bases, J lost 7 bases, and 10 bases stayed unmatched. The CDR3 DNA reads TGTGCCAGCACCCTGGGACAGGGTCCGTGGACCCAGTACTTC. This encodes CASTLGQGPWTQYF.

This clone was found once. The J gene is TRBJ2-4, the V gene TRBV5-8; D perhaps matches TRBD1 (5 bases). The CDR3 has 14 residues. Germline CDR1 and CDR2: SGHTS and YDEGEE. Trimming cost V 2 bases and J 5 bases, with 11 bases left between them. The CDR3 coding sequence is TGTGCCAGCAGCTTCACAGGTCGCGAAAACATTCAGTACTTC. This encodes CASSFTGRENIQYF.

The chain combines TRBV28 with TRBJ2-1; D might be TRBD1 or TRBD2, each matching 5 bases. This CDR3 is 13 amino acids long. The germline V gene encodes CDR1 MDHEN and CDR2 SYDVKM. Trimming shortened V by 5 bases and J by 15 bases, and 20 bases separated the two germline ends. CDR3 amino acids: CASSVKGRGFWFF. DNA for the CDR3: TGTGCCAGCAGTGTCAAGGGTCGGGGCTTTTGGTTCTTC.

The chain uses TRBV27 and TRBJ2-3; 9 positions match TRBD2. The CDR3 runs to 18 residues. V gave up 2 bases and J gave up 2 bases; unmatched junction bases: 11. Germline V gene lookup returns CDR1 MNHEY and CDR2 SMNVEV (reference sequence). In nucleotides, the CDR3 is TGTGCCAGCAGTTTAGTCCTAGCGGGACGCTTTATCACAGATACGCAGTATTTT. Translating gives CASSLVLAGRFITDTQYF.

J is TRBJ2-5 and V is TRBV20-1; D ambiguous. V was pared by 7 bases and J by 5 bases, with 11 bases between. The germline V gene encodes CDR1 DFQATT and CDR2 SNEGSKA (reference sequence). CDR3 size: 11 residues. The CDR3 sequence is CSVRTAETQYF. CDR3 DNA sequence: TGCAGTGTTCGGACGGCGGAGACCCAGTACTTC.

A note on this clone: Other DNA sequences in this specimen translate into the identical CDR3. The chain has TRBV2 and TRBJ1-5, with unresolved D. The CDR3 has 12 amino acids. Looked up from germline, CDR1 is SNHLY and CDR2 is FYNNEI. Here the CDR3 DNA reads TGTGCGAGCGGGGATAGCAATCAGCCCCAGCATTTT. It yields the protein CASGDSNQPQHF.

With regard to this clone: Within the sample, other DNA sequences also encode this same CDR3. Here the CDR3 reads CASSLLQGSYEQYF. DNA for the CDR3: TGTGCCAGCAGTTTATTACAGGGCTCCTACGAGCAGTACTTC. This chain links TRBV28 with TRBJ2-7; tentatively, D is TRBD1 (6 bases). Trimming shortened V by 1 base and J by 0 bases, and 7 bases separated the two germline ends. This CDR3 comprises 14 residues. Germline-derived CDR1 and CDR2 are MDHEN and SYDVKM.

This chain connects TRBV28 to TRBJ1-2; perhaps TRBD1 as D (6 bases). From germline, CDR1 is MDHEN and CDR2 SYDVKM. Trimming left V 7 bases short and J 8 bases short, with 17 bases between. The CDR3 is made up of 13 amino acids. The CDR3 protein is CASNGGAARGYTF. CDR3 sequence (DNA): TGTGCCAGCAATGGGGGGGCCGCGAGGGGCTACACCTTC.